These 20 T cell receptor beta chains originate from one sample sequenced in a study of cytomegalovirus exposure and HLA in healthy donors. PCR involved 60 Vbeta and 13 Jbeta primers. Assay: immunoSEQ multiplex PCR; the TCRdb copy retains only in-frame clones and omits some. The sample has 160,000 or so clones; around four fifths are singletons. Sequenced input: PBMCs. The origin of the receptors is a man younger than 35 in good health and CMV-seropositive.

CDR3 protein: CSVDLTGNSVGELFF. The CDR3 nucleotides are TGCAGCGTTGATCTTACAGGCAATTCGGTCGGGGAGCTGTTTTTT. The V call is TRBV29-1, the J call TRBJ2-2, with TRBD1 as a possible D gene (5 bases). Trimming pared 3 bases from V and 7 bases from J, leaving 18 bases between. The CDR3 is made up of 15 amino acids. Germline V gene data show CDR1 as SQVTM and CDR2 as ANQGSEA.

The V call is TRBV29-1, the J call TRBJ2-7, with D perhaps matching TRBD2 (7 bases). The CDR3 contains 14 residues. The V end lost 4 bases, the J end lost 3 bases, and 16 bases lay between the germline ends. Germline V gene data show CDR1 as SQVTM and CDR2 as ANQGSEA. The CDR3 bases are TGCAGCGTTGCGGGGGCGGGAGACGGCTACGAGCAGTACTTC. It is translated as CSVAGAGDGYEQYF.

In DNA, the CDR3 is TGTGCCAGCAGTCCCAGGGACAGGTTCTACGAGCAGTACTTC. Translated, it gives CASSPRDRFYEQYF. V is TRBV6-5 and J is TRBJ2-7, with 8 bases matching TRBD1. The CDR3 extends over 14 amino acids. After removal of 5 bases from V and 3 bases from J, the junction contained 6 bases not matched to a gene. The germline gives CDR1 MNHEY, CDR2 SVGAGI.

The gene calls are TRBV27 and TRBJ2-2; a weak D match, TRBD1 (6 bases). The V gene lost 4 bases and the J gene lost 0 bases, with 18 bases spanning the gap. CDR1 MNHEY and CDR2 SMNVEV come from the germline V gene (reference sequence). The CDR3 consists of 18 residues. The CDR3 protein is CASSSFTSGGPNTGELFF. CDR3 DNA: TGTGCCAGCAGTTCCTTCACTAGTGGGGGCCCGAACACCGGGGAGCTGTTTTTT.

This clone has just a few counts. This CDR3 is also generated by other DNA sequences in the sample. This chain connects TRBV7-2 to TRBJ1-1; tentatively, D is TRBD1 (5 bases). Germline V gene data show CDR1 as SGHTA and CDR2 as FQGNSA. V gave up 2 bases and J gave up 2 bases, with 9 bases separating them. This CDR3 contains 14 residues. CDR3 in DNA: TGTGCCAGCAGCTTAACAGGCCCCAACACTGAAGCTTTCTTT. It specifies CASSLTGPNTEAFF.

The chain combines TRBV6-6 with TRBJ2-3; maybe TRBD2 (7 bases). Trimming left V 10 bases short and J 1 base short, with 15 bases between. The CDR3 is 14 amino acids. In germline, CDR1 is MNHNY, CDR2 SVGAGI (reference sequence). The CDR3 region has the DNA TGTGCCACCGCCCGGGGGGCCGGCACAGATACGCAGTATTTT. This codes for CATARGAGTDTQYF.

This clone was seen more than once but under ten times. The rearrangement links TRBV2 to TRBJ1-1; perhaps TRBD1 as D (6 bases). This CDR3 is 12 amino acids long. Germline CDR1 and CDR2: SNHLY and FYNNEI. Deletions cut 6 bases from V and 5 bases from J, with 10 bases between. CDR3 residues: CASRETGTEAFF. The CDR3 DNA sequence: TGTGCCAGCAGGGAGACAGGAACTGAAGCTTTCTTT.

Regarding this clone: The junction differs from germline at one of its ends, possibly a read error. The chain uses TRBV18 and TRBJ2-7; 9 bases align to TRBD1. This CDR3 region has 15 residues. Germline lookup yields CDR1 KGHSH and CDR2 LQKENI. CDR3 coding DNA: TGTGCCAGCTCGCCACAGGGACAGGGCATTGGCGAGCAGTACTTC. Protein sequence: CASSPQGQGIGEQYF.

The chain carries TRBV28 and TRBJ1-4, with 10 bases identical to TRBD1. The CDR3 consists of 18 residues. Germline CDR1 is MDHEN and CDR2 is SYDVKM. Germline trimming cut 6 bases from V and 4 bases from J; bases unmatched to any gene: 14. CDR3 nucleotide sequence: TGTGCCAGCAGCCCGGGACAGGGGATGGCATTGCGTAATGAAAAACTGTTTTTT. It translates to CASSPGQGMALRNEKLFF.

The V gene is TRBV19, the J gene TRBJ2-2, with a tentative D call TRBD2 (6 bases). Trimming removed 5 bases from V and 6 bases from J, with 10 bases in between. In germline, CDR1 is LNHDA, CDR2 SQIVND (reference sequence). The CDR3 length is 13 residues. The DNA of the CDR3 is TGTGCCAGTAGTTTGCGGGATTCCGGGGAGCTGTTTTTT. It translates to CASSLRDSGELFF. The complete variable domain, with remaining parts taken from reference TRBV19 and TRBJ2-2, reads DGGITQSPKYLFRKEGQNVTLSCEQNLNHDAMYWYRQDPGQGLRLIYYSQIVNDFQKGDIAEGYSVSREKKESFPLTVTSAQKNPTAFYLCASSLRDSGELFFGEGSRLTVL.

This clone was found a few times. The rearrangement links TRBV6-1 to TRBJ1-5; unclear D gene. This CDR3 spans 13 amino acids. With 3 bases removed from V and 5 bases from J, the gap between germline ends came to 8 bases. Looked up from germline, CDR1 is MNHNS and CDR2 is SASEGT. CDR3 nucleotides: TGTGCCAGCAGTGATCGGGGAGATCAGCCCCAGCATTTT. Translated, it gives CASSDRGDQPQHF.

The chain has TRBV7-9 and TRBJ2-5; perhaps TRBD1 as D (6 bases). The CDR3 is 15 residues long. V was clipped by 5 bases and J by 5 bases, with 18 bases between them. The germline gives CDR1 SEHNR, CDR2 FQNEAQ (reference sequence). CDR3 sequence reads: CASSGPSGVRETQYF. CDR3 coding DNA: TGTGCCAGCAGCGGACCTTCAGGGGTCCGGGAGACCCAGTACTTC.

The V and J genes are TRBV14 and TRBJ2-3; D may be TRBD2 (5 bases). CDR1 is SGHDN, CDR2 FVKESK, per germline. Trimming removed 0 bases from V and 9 bases from J, with 13 bases in between. The CDR3 runs 14 residues. The CDR3, as DNA: TGTGCCAGCAGCCAAGATGCGGTAAGAGGGACGCAGTATTTT. As protein: CASSQDAVRGTQYF.

The rearrangement links TRBV27 to TRBJ2-7, with no clear D. CDR3 length: 14 residues. Trimming took off 6 bases at V and 2 bases at J, with 14 bases between the two ends. Germline V CDR1 and CDR2: MNHEY, SMNVEV (reference sequence). DNA for the CDR3: TGTGCCAGCAGCCTAGGAGAGCTGACCTACGAGCAGTACTTC. Its protein is CASSLGELTYEQYF.

The chain is built from TRBV15 and TRBJ2-1, with TRBD1 matching 7 bases. This CDR3 has 16 residues. Germline loops: CDR1 LNHNV, CDR2 YYDKDF (reference sequence). V dropped 3 bases and J dropped 2; count of bases not matched to a gene: 7. This chain's CDR3 is CATSREQGQTYNEQFF. In nucleotides, the CDR3 is TGTGCCACCAGCAGGGAGCAGGGACAGACCTACAATGAGCAGTTCTTC.

The chain combines TRBV6-5 with TRBJ1-5; D gene unclear. Per the germline V gene, CDR1 is MNHEY and CDR2 is SVGAGI. This CDR3 spans 16 amino acids. V was clipped by 0 bases and J by 6 bases, with 15 bases between them. The CDR3 loop reads CASSYSRSAAGQPQHF. The CDR3 DNA is TGTGCCAGCAGTTACTCGAGGAGTGCCGCCGGTCAGCCCCAGCATTTT.

Concerning this clone itself: In the same sample, other DNA sequences code for this CDR3. The CDR3 DNA reads as TGCGCCAGCAGCCAAGGAGGGAATCAGCCCCAGCATTTT. It codes for CASSQGGNQPQHF. This chain uses TRBV4-1 with TRBJ1-5; D gene ambiguous. This CDR3 contains 13 residues. Trimming shortened V by 1 base and J by 4 bases, and 5 bases separated the two germline ends. Looked up from germline, CDR1 is MGHRA and CDR2 is YSYEKL.

The chain joins TRBV6-5 to TRBJ2-7, with a weak D call TRBD2 (5 bases). The germline V gene encodes CDR1 MNHEY and CDR2 SVGAGI. This CDR3 comprises 15 residues. V lost 6 bases and J lost 2, with 17 bases in between. Written as DNA, the CDR3 is TGTGCCAGCAGCCCCGGAGGAGACTGGCCCTACGAGCAGTACTTC. This encodes CASSPGGDWPYEQYF.

The J gene is TRBJ1-4, the V gene TRBV9; no clear D. The CDR3 consists of 15 residues. V gave up 3 bases and J gave up 0 bases, with 9 bases separating them. Germline CDR1 reads SGDLS; CDR2 reads YYNGEE. This CDR3 reads CASSAQAATNEKLFF. The CDR3, as DNA: TGTGCCAGCAGCGCGCAGGCTGCAACTAATGAAAAACTGTTTTTT.

The chain has TRBV7-2 and TRBJ2-1; D is perhaps TRBD1 (7 bases). Germline lookup yields CDR1 SGHTA and CDR2 FQGNSA. Trimming took 4 bases from V and 7 from J, leaving 17 bases between them. The CDR3 is 15 amino acids. DNA of the CDR3: TGTGCCAGCAGCTCGTGGCAGGGGGGACGAAATGAGCAGTTCTTC. Protein sequence: CASSSWQGGRNEQFF.